The 9 T cell receptor beta chains below come from one sample, sequenced in a study of cytomegalovirus exposure and HLA in healthy donors. This PCR relied on a set of 60 Vbeta primers and 13 Jbeta primers. TCRdb keeps only in-frame clones here, not all; method: immunoSEQ multiplex PCR. The table includes under 100,000 clones, less than 80% detected once. Sequenced sample: PBMCs. These receptors were obtained from a human donor in good health.

This rearrangement joins TRBV5-1 to TRBJ2-7, with 8 nucleotides matching TRBD2. From germline, CDR1 is SGHRS and CDR2 YFSETQ. This CDR3 is built from 15 residues. After removal of 4 bases from V and 2 bases from J, the junction contained 8 bases not matched to a gene. The CDR3 region is CASSDRERGTYEQYF. For the CDR3, the DNA is TGCGCCAGCAGCGACCGGGAGCGGGGGACCTACGAGCAGTACTTC.

This chain links TRBV19 with TRBJ1-5; perhaps TRBD1 as D (5 bases). Germline V gene lookup returns CDR1 LNHDA and CDR2 SQIVND (reference sequence). This CDR3 region has 15 residues. Trimming left V 7 bases short and J 0 bases short, with 13 bases between. This chain's CDR3 is CASTSGLASNQPQHF. The CDR3 region has the DNA TGTGCCAGTACCTCAGGGCTGGCTAGCAATCAGCCCCAGCATTTT.

The chain uses TRBV7-2 and TRBJ1-3; the match to TRBD1 covers 10 bases. With V trimmed by 1 base and J by 4 bases, 7 bases remained unmatched. Germline loops: CDR1 SGHTA, CDR2 FQGNSA. This CDR3 comprises 17 residues. Here the CDR3 reads CASSLVEGTGAGNTIYF. DNA for the CDR3: TGTGCCAGCAGCTTAGTAGAAGGGACAGGGGCAGGAAACACCATATATTTT. Drawing the rest from reference TRBV7-2 and TRBJ1-3, the complete variable domain is GAGVSQSPSNKVTEKGKDVELRCDPISGHTALYWYRQSLGQGLEFLIYFQGNSAPDKSGLPSDRFSAERTGGSVSTLTIQRTQQEDSAVYLCASSLVEGTGAGNTIYFGEGSWLTVV.

This clone was seen just once. This sequence joins TRBV30 and TRBJ1-3; no reliable D call. Germline-derived CDR1 and CDR2 are GTSNPN and SVGIG (reference sequence). The CDR3 contains 11 residues. The V and J ends lost 5 bases and 11 bases respectively, with 13 bases between them. The CDR3 is CAWAGFRAIYF. The CDR3 nucleotides are TGTGCCTGGGCGGGCTTTCGGGCCATATATTTT.

V and J are TRBV4-1 and TRBJ1-2; D remains ambiguous. The V gene lost 0 bases and the J gene lost 2 bases, with 13 bases spanning the gap. This CDR3 has 16 amino acids. The germline V gene has CDR1 MGHRA and CDR2 YSYEKL. In DNA, the CDR3 is TGCGCCAGCAGCCAAGATCTTAGTCGGGTAAACTATGGCTACACCTTC. This encodes CASSQDLSRVNYGYTF.

This sequence joins TRBV19 and TRBJ2-5; 8 bases fit TRBD2. Trimming cost V 10 bases and J 1 base; bases outside gene matches: 14. The CDR3 totals 16 residues. Germline CDR1 is LNHDA and CDR2 is SQIVND (reference sequence). CDR3 nucleotide sequence: TGTGCCACGACACAGCGGGGGCCGAGGGGCCAAGAGACCCAGTACTTC. Translated, it gives CATTQRGPRGQETQYF. The complete variable domain, with remaining parts taken from reference TRBV19 and TRBJ2-5, reads DGGITQSPKYLFRKEGQNVTLSCEQNLNHDAMYWYRQDPGQGLRLIYYSQIVNDFQKGDIAEGYSVSREKKESFPLTVTSAQKNPTAFYLCATTQRGPRGQETQYFGPGTRLLVL.

The rearrangement links TRBV7-2 to TRBJ1-2; D possibly corresponds to TRBD1 (6 bases). The germline V gene has CDR1 SGHTA and CDR2 FQGNSA. The CDR3 extends over 13 amino acids. The germline V and J ends were trimmed by 1 base and 8 bases, with 11 bases remaining between them. The CDR3 sequence is CASSLEGGRGYTF. The CDR3, as DNA: TGTGCCAGCAGCTTAGAGGGGGGGCGAGGCTACACCTTC. The full variable domain, completed using reference TRBV7-2 and TRBJ1-2, is GAGVSQSPSNKVTEKGKDVELRCDPISGHTALYWYRQSLGQGLEFLIYFQGNSAPDKSGLPSDRFSAERTGGSVSTLTIQRTQQEDSAVYLCASSLEGGRGYTFGSGTRLTVV.

The V and J genes are TRBV27 and TRBJ1-6; D not resolved. V lost 0 bases, J lost 0 bases, and 12 bases lay in between. This CDR3 region has 18 residues. The germline CDR1 and CDR2 sequences are MNHEY and SMNVEV (reference sequence). CDR3 sequence reads: CASSLSAWASSYNSPLHF. Written as DNA, the CDR3 is TGTGCCAGCAGTTTATCGGCGTGGGCAAGCTCCTATAATTCACCCCTCCACTTT.

This clone was detected only a few times. CDR3 loop: CASSPGTGFTGELFF. In DNA, the CDR3 is TGTGCCAGCAGCCCCGGGACAGGGTTCACCGGGGAGCTGTTTTTT. The chain joins TRBV5-6 to TRBJ2-2; 9 bases are a match to TRBD1. CDR1 and CDR2 from the germline V gene are SGHDT and YYEEEE. V trimming: 4 bases; J trimming: 4 bases; junction bases outside the gene matches: 5. The CDR3 spans 15 residues.